This is a list of T cell receptor beta chains from one sample in a study of blood T cell repertoires in COVID-19. The method was immunoSEQ multiplex PCR; TCRdb's version includes in-frame clones alone and lacks a portion of them. The table lists 65,000 to 90,000 clones, around 88% of them singletons. Sequencing used peripheral blood. These receptors all come from a woman of 80 years or more with acute or convalescent COVID-19. Both conserved end residues are part of each CDR3. The D gene is left open where the match is weak. Part of the rows lack a size; the others show once, few, many or a class for expanded clones.

j_call v_call clone_size d_call cdr3_nt cdr3_aa
TRBJ2-1 TRBV25-1 NA TRBD2 TGTGCCAGCAGAAGTAGCGGGGGGATTGGCAATGAGCAGTTCTTC CASRSSGGIGNEQFF
TRBJ2-1 TRBV9 NA TRBD2 TGTGCCAGCAGCGTAGCCGGGGGGACTAGCGGGAGTATTGAGCAGTTCTTC CASSVAGGTSGSIEQFF
TRBJ2-2 TRBV5-4 NA TRBD1 TGTGCCAGCAGTTCCGACAGGGGGCGGCTCACCGGGGAGCTGTTTTTT CASSSDRGRLTGELFF
TRBJ1-2 TRBV18 few TRBD1 TGTGCCAGCTCAACCGGACAGGCGATGCCCTATGGCTACACCTTC CASSTGQAMPYGYTF
TRBJ2-1 TRBV11-2 NA TRBD2 TGTGCCAGCAGCCTAGGGAGGGGGGCTAGCGGGAGTGAGCAGTTCTTC CASSLGRGASGSEQFF
TRBJ1-3 TRBV30 NA NA TGTGCCTGGAGTGTAGGTCGTCCCCTGGGGGCTTACTCCTCTGGAAACACCATATATTTT CAWSVGRPLGAYSSGNTIYF
TRBJ2-3 TRBV5-5 NA TRBD2 TGTGCCAGCAGCTTGGGCCCAGCGGGAGGGACAGATACGCAGTATTTT CASSLGPAGGTDTQYF
TRBJ2-2 TRBV4-2 NA NA TGTGCCAGCAGCCAAGATTTAGGGGTCGGGGAGCTGTTTTTT CASSQDLGVGELFF
TRBJ2-1 TRBV21-1 NA NA TGTGCCAGCACCAACTTCCCCCCGGGACACTTCTACAATGAGCAGTTCTTC CASTNFPPGHFYNEQFF
TRBJ1-6 TRBV5-4 NA TRBD1 TGTGCCAGCAGCCAAAAGGACAGGGGGCACTCACCCCTCCACTTT CASSQKDRGHSPLHF
TRBJ1-3 TRBV9 few NA TGTGCCAGCAGCGTGGGGGGGCTTACTGGAAACACCATATATTTT CASSVGGLTGNTIYF
TRBJ2-7 TRBV6-2/TRBV6-3 NA TRBD2 TGTGCCAGCAGTTACCACGGACTAGCGGGAGTAAGCTACGAGCAGTACTTC CASSYHGLAGVSYEQYF
TRBJ1-5 TRBV21-1 NA NA TGTGCCAGCAGCAGCAAGGGGGGGGGAGGAGGCAATCAGCCCCAGCATTTT CASSSKGGGGGNQPQHF